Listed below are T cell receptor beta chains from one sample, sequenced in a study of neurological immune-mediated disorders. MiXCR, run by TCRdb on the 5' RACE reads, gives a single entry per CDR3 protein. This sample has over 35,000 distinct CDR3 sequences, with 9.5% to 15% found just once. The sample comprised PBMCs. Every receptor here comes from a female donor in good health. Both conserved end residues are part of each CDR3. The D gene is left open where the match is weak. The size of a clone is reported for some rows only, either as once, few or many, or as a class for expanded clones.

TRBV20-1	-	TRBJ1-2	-	TGCAGTGCTAGGGGGGGGGTCTCTGGCTACACCTTC	CSARGGVSGYTF
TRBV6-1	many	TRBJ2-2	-	TGTGCCAGCAGATTGGGTTCGGAGGGCCGATTCACCGGGGAGCTGTTTTTT	CASRLGSEGRFTGELFF
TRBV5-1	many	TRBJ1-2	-	TGCGCCAGCAGCGTTGGGGGGGGGGCTAACTATGGCTACACCTTC	CASSVGGGANYGYTF
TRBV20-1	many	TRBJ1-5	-	TGCAGTGCTAGAGTGGGAAGTAATAGCAATCAGCCCCAGCATTTT	CSARVGSNSNQPQHF
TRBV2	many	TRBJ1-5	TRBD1	TGTGCCAGCAACGGACAGGGGGCAACTCAGCCCCAGCATTTT	CASNGQGATQPQHF
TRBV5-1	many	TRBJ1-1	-	TGCGCCAGCACAACAGGGCCCGGGGACACTGAAGCTTTCTTT	CASTTGPGDTEAFF
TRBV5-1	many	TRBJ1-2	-	TGCGCCAGCCGCCCCCTCAGGGGAGCAAACTATGGCTACACCTTC	CASRPLRGANYGYTF
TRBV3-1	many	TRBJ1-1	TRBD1	TGTGCCAGCAGCCAAGGTACAGGGGGATGGGTGAACACTGAAGCTTTCTTT	CASSQGTGGWVNTEAFF
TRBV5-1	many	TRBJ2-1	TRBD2	TGCGCCAGCAGCTTAAGCGGGGTGGGGTCCTACAATGAGCAGTTCTTC	CASSLSGVGSYNEQFF
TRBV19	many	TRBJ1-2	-	TGTGCCAGTAGCCGGGACGCCTATGGCTACACCTTC	CASSRDAYGYTF
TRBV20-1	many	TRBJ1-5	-	TGCAGTGCTAGAGTAAGGGGGAGCAATCAGCCCCAGCATTTT	CSARVRGSNQPQHF
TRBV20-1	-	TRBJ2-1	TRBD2	TGCAGTGCTAGAGATCCTAGCGGGAGTAAGCACTCCTACAATGAGCAGTTCTTC	CSARDPSGSKHSYNEQFF
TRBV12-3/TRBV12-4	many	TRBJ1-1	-	TGTGCCAGCAGTTTAGTGTGGGAGAACACTGAAGCTTTCTTT	CASSLVWENTEAFF
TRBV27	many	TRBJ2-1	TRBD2	TGTGCCAGCAGAGCCACACGGGGACTAGCGGACAATGAGCAGTTCTTC	CASRATRGLADNEQFF
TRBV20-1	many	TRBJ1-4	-	TGCAGTGCTAGATTTGGAGGGAGAGAGGTAGAAAAACTGTTTTTT	CSARFGGREVEKLFF
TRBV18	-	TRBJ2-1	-	TGTGCCAGCTCACCACCGTCTGGTACAGTAATCCGGGATGAGCAGTTCTTC	CASSPPSGTVIRDEQFF
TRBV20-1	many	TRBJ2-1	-	TGCAGTGCTAGAAACCCGGCCACTAACAATGAGCAGTTCTTC	CSARNPATNNEQFF
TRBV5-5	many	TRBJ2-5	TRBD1	TGTGCCAGCAGCTCGGCCGGAGGGACAGGGGGAGAGACCCAGTACTTC	CASSSAGGTGGETQYF
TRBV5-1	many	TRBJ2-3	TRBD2	TGCGCCAGCAGCCATAGCGGGAGCTTTGGAGATACGCAGTATTTT	CASSHSGSFGDTQYF
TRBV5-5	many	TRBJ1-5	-	TGTGCCAGCAGCTTGCAGGCGTCAGGAGGCTATCAGCCCCAGCATTTT	CASSLQASGGYQPQHF
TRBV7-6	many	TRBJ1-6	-	TGTGCCAGCAGCTTATACAGGGTTGGGTCACCCCTCCACTTT	CASSLYRVGSPLHF
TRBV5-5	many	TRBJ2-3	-	TGTGCCAGCAGCTTGGGGGGGGCTACAGATACGCAGTATTTT	CASSLGGATDTQYF
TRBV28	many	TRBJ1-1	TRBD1	TGTGCCAGCAGACAAGGAGGGACAGGGGGCGCGGGTGAAGCTTTCTTT	CASRQGGTGGAGEAFF
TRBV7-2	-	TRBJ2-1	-	TGTGCCAGCAGCCCTAAGCCCCAGCGGTACTACAATGAGCAGTTCTTC	CASSPKPQRYYNEQFF
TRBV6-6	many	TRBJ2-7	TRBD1	TGTGCCAGCACCTTATCCTCCGGGACAGCCTACGAGCAGTACTTC	CASTLSSGTAYEQYF
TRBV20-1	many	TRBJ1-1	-	TGCAGTGCCCGGGCTGGGAACACTGAAGCTTTCTTT	CSARAGNTEAFF
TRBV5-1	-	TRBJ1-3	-	TGCGCCAGCAGCCTCTCGACCACCTCTGGAAACACCATATATTTT	CASSLSTTSGNTIYF
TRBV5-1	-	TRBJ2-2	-	TGCGCCAGCAGCTTGGGAGGGCTAGCGATCCTCAGGAACGGGGAGCTGTTTTTT	CASSLGGLAILRNGELFF
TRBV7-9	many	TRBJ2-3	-	TGTGCCAGCAGCCCGCCCCAGACAGATACGCAGTATTTT	CASSPPQTDTQYF
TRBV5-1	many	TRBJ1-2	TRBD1	TGCGCCAGCTCCGGACAGGGGGCCTACTATGGCTACACCTTC	CASSGQGAYYGYTF
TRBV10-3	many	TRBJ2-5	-	TGTGCCATCAGTGAGCCGGGGTACCAAGAGACCCAGTACTTC	CAISEPGYQETQYF
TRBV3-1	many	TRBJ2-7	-	TGTGCCAGCAGCGGCCGACAGCGAGGGCCCTACGAGCAGTACTTC	CASSGRQRGPYEQYF
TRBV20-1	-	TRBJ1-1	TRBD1	TGCAGTGCTAGAGATGACAGGGGAAAGACTGAAGCTTTCTTT	CSARDDRGKTEAFF
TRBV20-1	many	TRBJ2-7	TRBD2	TGCAGTGCTCCCGCTAGCGGGAGTAAAGGCGAGCAGTACTTC	CSAPASGSKGEQYF
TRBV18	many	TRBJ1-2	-	TGTGCCAGCTCACCAGAGGTCAGGGGTTATGGCTACACCTTC	CASSPEVRGYGYTF
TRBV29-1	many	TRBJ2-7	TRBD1	TGCAGCGTTGCTTCGGGACAGGGACCCTCTGGGCAGTACTTC	CSVASGQGPSGQYF
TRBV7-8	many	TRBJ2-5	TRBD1	TGTGCCAGCAGCCGCCAAACAGGGGCAACCCAAGAGACCCAGTACTTC	CASSRQTGATQETQYF
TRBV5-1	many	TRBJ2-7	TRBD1	TGCGCCAGCAGCTTCAAAGAGCAGGGGGCCCCAGGGTACGAGCAGTACTTC	CASSFKEQGAPGYEQYF
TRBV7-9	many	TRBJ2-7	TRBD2	TGTGCCAGCAGCTTAGGAAGTAGCGGGAGGTCGCTATCCTACGAGCAGTACTTC	CASSLGSSGRSLSYEQYF
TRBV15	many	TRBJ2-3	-	TGTGCCACCAGCAGAGATGGTGGGGTAGCCACAGATACGCAGTATTTT	CATSRDGGVATDTQYF
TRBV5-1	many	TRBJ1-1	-	TGCGCCAGCAGAGTGAACACTGAAGCTTTCTTT	CASRVNTEAFF
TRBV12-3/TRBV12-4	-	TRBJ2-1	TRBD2	TGTGCCAGCAGTTCCTGGACTAGCGGAGGGAACTACAATGATCAGTTCTTC	CASSSWTSGGNYNDQFF
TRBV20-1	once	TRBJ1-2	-	TGCAGTGCTCATGGGGGGGCAGGGGATGGCTACACCTTC	CSAHGGAGDGYTF
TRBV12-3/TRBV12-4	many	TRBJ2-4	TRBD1	TGTGCCAGCAGTTCGACAGGGATCAAAAACATTCAGTACTTC	CASSSTGIKNIQYF
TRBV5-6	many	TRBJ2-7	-	TGTGCCAGCAGCTTGCCGGACCTTTGGGAGCAGTACTTC	CASSLPDLWEQYF
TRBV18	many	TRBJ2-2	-	TGTGCCAGCTCACCGGACTCCGGGACTCTCAACACCGGGGAGCTGTTTTTT	CASSPDSGTLNTGELFF
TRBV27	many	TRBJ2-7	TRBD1	TGTGCCAGCAGTCCGGGACAGGGGGGGCCTTACGAGCAGTACTTC	CASSPGQGGPYEQYF
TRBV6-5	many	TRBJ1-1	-	TGTGCCAGCAGTTACGGAGCCCCCACTGAAGCTTTCTTT	CASSYGAPTEAFF
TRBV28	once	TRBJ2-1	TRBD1	TGTGCCAGAAGTTTAGGGACAGGGAGGAATGAGCAGTTCTTC	CARSLGTGRNEQFF
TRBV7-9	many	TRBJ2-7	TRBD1	TGTGCCAGCAGCCTAAGCTATAGGGGGCGCGTCGACGAGCAGTACTTC	CASSLSYRGRVDEQYF
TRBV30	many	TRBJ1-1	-	TGTGCCTGGAGTGTATATGGAGAAGCTTTCTTT	CAWSVYGEAFF
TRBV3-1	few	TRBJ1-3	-	TGTGCCAGCAGCCAAGGTTTAACGGGGAACACCATATATTTT	CASSQGLTGNTIYF
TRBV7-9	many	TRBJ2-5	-	TGTGCCAGCAGCTTAGAAAGGGGAGGCCCAGAGACCCAGTACTTC	CASSLERGGPETQYF
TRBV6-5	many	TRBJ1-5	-	TGTGCCAGCAGTTACTCTTGGCATCAGCCCCAGCATTTT	CASSYSWHQPQHF
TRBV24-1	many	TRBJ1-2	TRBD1	TGTGCCACCAGTGTAGGACAGGGGTACGGCTACACCTTC	CATSVGQGYGYTF